Each of the 21 T cell receptor beta chains below was sequenced from the same sample in a study of blood T cell repertoires in COVID-19. The data were produced by immunoSEQ multiplex PCR, yet TCRdb's version contains in-frame clones alone and is incomplete. Of 400,000 to 450,000 clones detected, 75% to 90% appear once; the ten largest clones hold 1.1%. Specimen: PBMCs or T cells enriched from blood (not recorded which). These receptors all stem from a young man who had recovered from COVID-19.

V usage is TRBV4-2 and J usage is TRBJ1-4, with 9 positions matching TRBD1. The CDR3 extends over 16 amino acids. After removal of 0 bases from V and 6 bases from J, the junction contained 5 bases not matched to a gene. Germline values: CDR1 LGHNA, CDR2 YNFKEQ. CDR3 sequence (DNA): TGTGCCAGCAGCCAAGACGCGACAGGGGGGTATGAAAAACTGTTTTTT. As protein: CASSQDATGGYEKLFF.

The chain uses TRBV11-2 and TRBJ2-1; a possible D gene is TRBD1 (5 bases). The CDR3 length is 13 residues. V was shortened by 3 bases and J by 3 bases, with 6 bases between the two germline ends. Germline CDR1 reads SGHAT; CDR2 reads FQNNGV. In DNA form, the CDR3 reads TGTGCCAGCAGCTTTGACAGCTACAATGAGCAGTTCTTC. Translated, it gives CASSFDSYNEQFF.

This clone was seen only once. The V call is TRBV5-4, the J call TRBJ2-5; TRBD1 matches at 11 bases. Trimming at V came to 0 bases and at J to 5 bases, leaving 6 bases not matched to a gene. This CDR3 comprises 16 residues. CDR1 is SGHNT and CDR2 is YYREEE in the germline V gene (reference sequence). CDR3 sequence reads: CASSLVGQGAQETQYF. The CDR3 nucleotides read TGTGCCAGCAGCTTGGTCGGACAGGGGGCGCAGGAGACCCAGTACTTC.

The CDR3 region is CASSHPPQGLGGNTIYF. DNA of the CDR3: TGTGCCAGCAGCCACCCACCACAGGGGCTGGGAGGAAACACCATATATTTT. The chain combines TRBV3-1 (or the pseudogene TRBV3-2) with TRBJ1-3; TRBD1 agrees at 7 bases. V was clipped by 3 bases and J by 4 bases; unmatched bases: 12. CDR3 size: 17 residues. From germline, CDR1 is LGHDT and CDR2 YNNKEL (reference sequence).

The V gene is TRBV27, the J gene TRBJ2-3; the match to TRBD2 covers 12 bases. The CDR3 contains 19 residues. Trimming at V came to 3 bases and at J to 3 bases, leaving 13 bases not matched to a gene. Germline assignment: CDR1 MNHEY and CDR2 SMNVEV (reference sequence). The CDR3 is CASSFNSLAGGGETDTQYF. The CDR3 nucleotides read TGTGCCAGCAGTTTTAACTCACTAGCGGGAGGAGGCGAGACAGATACGCAGTATTTT.

This chain uses TRBV27 with TRBJ2-7; 12 bases line up with TRBD2. The V and J ends lost 5 bases and 5 bases, in that order; junction bases with no gene match: 7. The CDR3 consists of 15 residues. From germline, CDR1 is MNHEY and CDR2 SMNVEV (reference sequence). CDR3 DNA: TGTGCCAGCAGTCTGACGACTAGCGGGAGTGACGAGCAGTACTTC. Its protein is CASSLTTSGSDEQYF.

The genes are TRBV5-6 and TRBJ2-5; 10 nucleotides line up with TRBD2. Unmatched junction bases numbered 5, after V lost 4 bases and J lost 2 bases. Germline loops: CDR1 SGHDT, CDR2 YYEEEE. The CDR3 runs 15 residues. The CDR3 nucleotides are TGTGCCAGCAGCGCTGGACTAGCGGCACAAGAGACCCAGTACTTC. Translating gives CASSAGLAAQETQYF.

This chain connects TRBV6-4 to TRBJ1-2, with TRBD1 matching 7 bases. The length of the CDR3 is 13 residues. With V trimmed by 6 bases and J by 3 bases, 4 bases remained unmatched. Germline assignment: CDR1 MRHNA and CDR2 SNTAGT. The CDR3 reads CASRKGTDYGYTF. CDR3 in DNA: TGTGCCAGCAGAAAAGGGACAGACTATGGCTACACCTTC.

The rearrangement uses TRBV7-9 and TRBJ2-5; the match to TRBD1 covers 8 bases. This CDR3 contains 14 residues. The germline gives CDR1 SEHNR, CDR2 FQNEAQ (reference sequence). V gave up 0 bases and J gave up 4 bases; unmatched junction bases: 1. Here the CDR3 reads CASSLADRGETQYF. Written as DNA, the CDR3 is TGTGCCAGCAGCTTAGCTGACAGGGGAGAGACCCAGTACTTC.

V gene TRBV25-1 combines with J gene TRBJ1-6, with D perhaps TRBD1 (5 bases). Germline V gene data show CDR1 as MGHDK and CDR2 as SYGVNS. Between the trimmed V and J ends, which lost 8 bases and 3 bases, there was a span of 11 bases. There are 14 residues in the CDR3. CDR3 sequence: CASAAGHYNSPLHF. The CDR3 DNA is TGTGCCAGCGCGGCAGGACACTATAATTCACCCCTCCACTTT.

The chain combines TRBV21-1 with TRBJ2-4; TRBD1, as called in the table, went unchecked against the DNA. TRBV21-1 is reported as a pseudogene. The CDR3 totals 14 residues. CDR3 protein: CASRTGEAKNIQYF. The DNA for the CDR3 is TGTGCCAGCAGAACAGGGGAAGCCAAAAACATTCAGTACTTC.

The chain combines TRBV6-4 with TRBJ2-7; 10 bases match TRBD1. The ends lost 7 bases at V and 0 bases at J; junction bases unmatched: 3. The CDR3 spans 14 residues. The germline gives CDR1 MRHNA, CDR2 SNTAGT. As DNA, the CDR3 is TGTGCCAGCATTGGGACAGGGGACTCCTACGAGCAGTACTTC. Translated: CASIGTGDSYEQYF.

The rearrangement uses TRBV5-1 and TRBJ2-2; D ambiguous. The CDR3 consists of 14 residues. Trimming shortened V by 7 bases and J by 5 bases, and 15 bases separated the two germline ends. Germline-derived CDR1 and CDR2 are SGHRS and YFSETQ. The CDR3 region has the DNA TGCGCCAGCCGACCTCTCGCCGGGACCGGGGAGCTGTTTTTT. This sequence encodes CASRPLAGTGELFF.

This clone showed up just once. The chain combines TRBV5-4 with TRBJ2-7; the match to TRBD1 covers 10 bases. The CDR3 covers 15 residues. The germline V gene has CDR1 SGHNT and CDR2 YYREEE (reference sequence). V shed 3 bases and J 5 bases; nucleotides not matched to a gene: 8. CDR3 loop: CASSSATGGSNEQYF. The CDR3 nucleotides are TGTGCCAGCAGCTCGGCGACAGGGGGCTCTAACGAGCAGTACTTC. Full variable domain (rest looked up from reference TRBV5-4 and TRBJ2-7): ETGVTQSPTHLIKTRGQQVTLRCSSQSGHNTVSWYQQALGQGPQFIFQYYREEENGRGNFPPRFSGLQFPNYSSELNVNALELDDSALYLCASSSATGGSNEQYFGPGTRLTVT.

The V and J genes are TRBV19 and TRBJ2-1; weak D call: TRBD2 (6 bases). The CDR3 consists of 13 residues. Germline V gives CDR1 LNHDA, CDR2 SQIVND (reference sequence). V lost 5 bases to trimming and J lost 5 bases, with 10 bases between them. In DNA, the CDR3 is TGTGCCAGTAGTTGGGGACTTAACAATGAGCAGTTCTTC. Residues: CASSWGLNNEQFF.

The chain joins TRBV7-9 to TRBJ2-1, with 9 bases that match TRBD1. With V trimmed by 0 bases and J by 7 bases, 4 bases remained unmatched. The CDR3 contains 15 residues. Germline CDR1 SEHNR, CDR2 FQNEAQ (reference sequence). The CDR3 loop reads CASSLAGTGLNEQFF. For the CDR3, the DNA is TGTGCCAGCAGCTTAGCTGGGACAGGGTTGAATGAGCAGTTCTTC.

The chain joins TRBV29-1 to TRBJ1-1; 9 positions agree with TRBD1. Germline V gives CDR1 SQVTM, CDR2 ANQGSEA. The CDR3 extends over 14 amino acids. The V segment lost 7 bases and the J segment 5 bases; nucleotides outside the gene matches: 11. In DNA, the CDR3 is TGCAGCGCCGCGACAGGGGGGATGAGAACTGAAGCTTTCTTT. This gives the protein CSAATGGMRTEAFF.

This clone has a count of ten or more. The chain uses TRBV5-4 and TRBJ2-3; perhaps TRBD2 as D (5 bases). The length of the CDR3 is 16 residues. From germline, CDR1 is SGHNT and CDR2 YYREEE (reference sequence). Trimming took off 1 base at V and 4 bases at J, with 16 bases between the two ends. CDR3 in amino acids: CASSLKAGGPSDTQYF. CDR3 DNA: TGTGCCAGCAGCTTGAAGGCTGGAGGCCCCTCAGATACGCAGTATTTT.

The chain has TRBV5-1 and TRBJ2-1; 8 bases map to TRBD2. This CDR3 has 16 amino acids. The ends lost 3 bases at V and 3 bases at J; junction bases unmatched: 8. Per the germline V gene, CDR1 is SGHRS and CDR2 is YFSETQ. The CDR3, as DNA: TGCGCCAGCAGCTCAGGCCCCGGGACTAGCTACAATGAGCAGTTCTTC. Translating it yields CASSSGPGTSYNEQFF.

This chain joins TRBV29-1 and TRBJ1-4; 9 bases are a match to TRBD1. V shed 4 bases and J 6 bases; nucleotides not matched to a gene: 12. CDR3 length: 16 amino acids. The V gene's germline CDR1 is SQVTM and CDR2 ANQGSEA. CDR3 protein: CSVVGTGRTGDEKLFF. The CDR3 DNA follows: TGCAGCGTTGTGGGGACAGGCAGGACAGGGGATGAAAAACTGTTTTTT.

The chain couples TRBV5-1 to TRBJ1-4; D remains ambiguous. Trimming shortened V by 4 bases and J by 5 bases, and 12 bases separated the two germline ends. Germline V gene lookup returns CDR1 SGHRS and CDR2 YFSETQ. The length of the CDR3 is 14 residues. DNA of the CDR3: TGCGCCAGCAGCACCGGGGTGCAAAATGAAAAACTGTTTTTT. Its translation: CASSTGVQNEKLFF. The full variable domain, its missing parts supplied by reference TRBV5-1 and TRBJ1-4, is KAGVTQTPRYLIKTRGQQVTLSCSPISGHRSVSWYQQTPGQGLQFLFEYFSETQRNKGNFPGRFSGRQFSNSRSEMNVSTLELGDSALYLCASSTGVQNEKLFFGSGTQLSVL.